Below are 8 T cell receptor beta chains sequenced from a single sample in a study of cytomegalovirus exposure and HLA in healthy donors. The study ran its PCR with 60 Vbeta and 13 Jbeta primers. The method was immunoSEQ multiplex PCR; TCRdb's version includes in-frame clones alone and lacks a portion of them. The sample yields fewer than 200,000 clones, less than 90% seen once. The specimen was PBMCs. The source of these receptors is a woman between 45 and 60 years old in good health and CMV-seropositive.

The CDR3 loop reads CASSSGQGRTHEQFF. In DNA, the CDR3 is TGCGCCAGCAGCTCAGGACAGGGGAGAACACATGAGCAGTTCTTC. V gene TRBV5-1 combines with J gene TRBJ2-1; TRBD1 agrees at 9 bases. V gave up 3 bases and J gave up 8 bases; unmatched junction bases: 9. The length of the CDR3 is 15 residues. The germline V gene has CDR1 SGHRS and CDR2 YFSETQ.

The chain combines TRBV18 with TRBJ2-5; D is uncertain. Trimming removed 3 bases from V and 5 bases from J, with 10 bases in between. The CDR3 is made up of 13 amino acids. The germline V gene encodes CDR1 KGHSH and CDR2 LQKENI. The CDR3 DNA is TGTGCCAGCTCACCTAGTGCCGAGGAGACCCAGTACTTC. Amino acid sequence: CASSPSAEETQYF.

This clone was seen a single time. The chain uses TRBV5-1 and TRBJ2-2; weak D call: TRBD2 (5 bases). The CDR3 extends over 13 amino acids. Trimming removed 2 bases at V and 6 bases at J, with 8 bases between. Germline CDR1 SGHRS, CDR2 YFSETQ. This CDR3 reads CASSLGGAGELFF. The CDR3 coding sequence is TGCGCCAGCAGCTTAGGAGGTGCCGGGGAGCTGTTTTTT.

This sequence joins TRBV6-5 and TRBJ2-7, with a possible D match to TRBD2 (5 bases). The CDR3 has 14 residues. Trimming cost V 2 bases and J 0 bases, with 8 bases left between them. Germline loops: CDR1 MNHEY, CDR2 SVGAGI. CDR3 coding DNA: TGTGCCAGCAGTTACCCGGGGAACTCCTACGAGCAGTACTTC. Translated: CASSYPGNSYEQYF.

This CDR3 reads CASSFRTSGVNEQFF. Written as DNA, the CDR3 is TGTGCCAGCAGCTTTCGGACTAGCGGGGTAAATGAGCAGTTCTTC. The chain carries TRBV7-2 and TRBJ2-1, with 12 bases identical to TRBD2. Trimming removed 3 bases from V and 7 bases from J; junction bases left unmatched: 4. The CDR3 has 15 residues. CDR1 and CDR2 (germline): SGHTA, FQGNSA.

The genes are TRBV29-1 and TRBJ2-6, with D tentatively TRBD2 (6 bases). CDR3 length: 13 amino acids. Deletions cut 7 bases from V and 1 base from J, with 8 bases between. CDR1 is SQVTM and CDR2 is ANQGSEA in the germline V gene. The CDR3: CSGGESGANVLTF. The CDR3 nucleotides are TGCAGCGGGGGGGAGTCTGGGGCCAACGTCCTGACTTTC.

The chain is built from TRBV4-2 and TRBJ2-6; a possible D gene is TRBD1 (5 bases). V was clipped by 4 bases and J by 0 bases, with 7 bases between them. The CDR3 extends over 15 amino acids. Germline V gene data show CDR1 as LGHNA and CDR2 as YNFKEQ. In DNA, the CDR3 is TGTGCCAGCAGCCCCAGGGACTCTGGGGCCAACGTCCTGACTTTC. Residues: CASSPRDSGANVLTF.

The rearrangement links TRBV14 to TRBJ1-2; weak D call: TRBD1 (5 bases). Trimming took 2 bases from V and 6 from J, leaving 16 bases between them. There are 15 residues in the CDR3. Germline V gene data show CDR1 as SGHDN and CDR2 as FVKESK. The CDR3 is CASSQLQGGDNGYTF. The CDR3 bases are TGTGCCAGCAGCCAACTTCAGGGTGGAGATAATGGCTACACCTTC.